This is a list of T cell receptor beta chains from one sample in a study of blood T cell repertoires in COVID-19. The method was immunoSEQ multiplex PCR; TCRdb's version includes in-frame clones alone and lacks a portion of them. Here the sample spans about 210,000 clones, 83% being singletons. The material sequenced was peripheral blood. The receptors shown here come from a woman aged 45-60 years with acute or convalescent COVID-19. CDR3s include the opening cysteine and the closing phenylalanine or tryptophan. A D gene is named only where the DNA matches it firmly. The size entry is marked missing in some rows and otherwise reads once, few, many or a size class.

j_call clone_size d_call v_call cdr3_aa cdr3_nt
TRBJ2-5 . TRBD1 TRBV4-1 CASSQGSLDRGETQYF TGCGCCAGCAGCCAAGGCAGCCTAGACAGGGGAGAGACCCAGTACTTC
TRBJ2-5 . . TRBV5-1 CASSFTGADQETQYF TGCGCCAGCAGCTTCACGGGAGCGGACCAAGAGACCCAGTACTTC
TRBJ1-3 few . TRBV18 CASSPGGIGSGNTIYF TGTGCCAGCTCACCGGGAGGCATAGGATCTGGAAACACCATATATTTT
TRBJ1-3 once . TRBV9 CASSVAITGSGNTIYF TGTGCCAGCAGCGTAGCAATTACGGGGTCTGGAAACACCATATATTTT
TRBJ2-2 . . TRBV6-5 CASRSHQGSGELFF TGTGCCAGCAGGTCACACCAGGGGTCCGGGGAGCTGTTTTTT
TRBJ2-1 . . TRBV19 CASSIGTTGTNEQFF TGTGCCAGTAGTATAGGGACAACAGGGACCAATGAGCAGTTCTTC
TRBJ2-7 . TRBD2 TRBV13 CASSLGPREREQYF TGTGCCAGCAGCTTAGGCCCGCGGGAGAGGGAGCAGTACTTC
TRBJ2-7 . TRBD1 TRBV19 CASSSSGTGDYEQYF TGTGCCAGTAGCTCCTCCGGGACAGGGGATTACGAGCAGTACTTC
TRBJ2-3 . . TRBV3-1/TRBV3-2 CASSQAGQGRTATQYF TGTGCCAGCAGCCAAGCGGGCCAGGGGAGAACAGCTACGCAGTATTTT
TRBJ2-7 . TRBD2 TRBV5-1 CASSGAGGSYEQYF TGCGCCAGCAGCGGGGCGGGAGGCTCCTACGAGCAGTACTTC
TRBJ2-7 . TRBD2 TRBV30 CAWIPAGRLYEQYF TGTGCCTGGATCCCCGCCGGGAGGCTCTACGAGCAGTACTTC
TRBJ1-2 . TRBD1 TRBV2 CASSEGAGTAYGYTF TGTGCCAGCAGTGAGGGGGCCGGGACAGCCTATGGCTACACCTTC
TRBJ2-1 . TRBD1 TRBV6-5 CASTPQGAMGNEQFF TGTGCCAGCACCCCACAGGGGGCGATGGGCAATGAGCAGTTCTTC
TRBJ2-7 . TRBD2 TRBV6-5 CASTRTGGGGYEQYF TGTGCCAGCACTCGAACGGGGGGGGGCGGCTACGAGCAGTACTTC
TRBJ2-7 once . TRBV2 CASSESEGDGGYEQYF TGTGCCAGCAGTGAATCCGAGGGGGACGGAGGCTACGAGCAGTACTTC
TRBJ1-5 . TRBD1 TRBV2 CASTVDRGNQPQHF TGTGCCAGCACCGTGGACAGGGGCAATCAGCCCCAGCATTTT
TRBJ1-4 . . TRBV12-5 CASGLGEASGEKLFF TGTGCTAGTGGTTTGGGTGAGGCCTCGGGTGAAAAACTGTTTTTT
TRBJ1-3 . . TRBV15 CATSNQLPSGNTIYF TGTGCCACCAGCAACCAGTTACCCTCTGGAAACACCATATATTTT
TRBJ2-7 . TRBD2 TRBV2 CASSDPWGGEQYF TGTGCCAGCAGTGATCCCTGGGGGGGCGAGCAGTACTTC
TRBJ1-1 . . TRBV6-5 CASSYVDSMNTEAFF TGTGCCAGCAGTTACGTCGACAGCATGAACACTGAAGCTTTCTTT
TRBJ2-1 . TRBD2 TRBV24-1 CATSDLTSGSHNEQFF TGTGCCACCAGTGATTTAACTAGCGGGAGTCACAATGAGCAGTTCTTC
TRBJ2-3 few . TRBV3-1/TRBV3-2 CASSQGQPATQYF TGTGCCAGCAGCCAAGGACAGCCGGCGACGCAGTATTTT
TRBJ2-7 . TRBD1 TRBV27 CASSLFEGAPYEQYF TGTGCCAGCAGTTTATTCGAGGGGGCGCCCTACGAGCAGTACTTC
TRBJ2-1 . . TRBV10-3 CAISESLVGEQFF TGTGCCATCAGTGAGTCCCTAGTGGGTGAGCAGTTCTTC
TRBJ1-3 . . TRBV2 CASNLRGLGNTIYF TGTGCCAGCAACCTCAGGGGTCTCGGAAACACCATATATTTT
TRBJ2-3 . . TRBV7-8 CASRPGITDTQYF TGTGCCAGCAGACCGGGAATCACAGATACGCAGTATTTT
TRBJ2-2 many TRBD2 TRBV14 CASSQGLALAGELFF TGTGCCAGCAGCCAGGGACTAGCGCTGGCCGGGGAGCTGTTTTTT
TRBJ2-1 . . TRBV11-2 CASSLRGAGGFTRGNEQFF TGTGCCAGCAGCTTACGAGGCGCAGGGGGGTTTACTCGGGGCAATGAGCAGTTCTTC
TRBJ2-2 . TRBD1 TRBV9 CASQGDRTGELFF TGTGCCAGCCAGGGGGATAGGACCGGGGAGCTGTTTTTT